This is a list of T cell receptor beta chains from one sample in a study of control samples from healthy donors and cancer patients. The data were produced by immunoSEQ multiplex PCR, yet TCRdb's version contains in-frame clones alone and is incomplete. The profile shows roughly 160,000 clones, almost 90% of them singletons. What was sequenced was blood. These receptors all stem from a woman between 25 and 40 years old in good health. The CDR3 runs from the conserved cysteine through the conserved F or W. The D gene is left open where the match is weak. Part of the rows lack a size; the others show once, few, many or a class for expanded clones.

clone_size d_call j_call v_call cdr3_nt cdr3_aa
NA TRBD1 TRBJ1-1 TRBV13 TGTGCCAGCAGCCCGCAACAGGGGGCCTTTACTGAAGCTTTCTTT CASSPQQGAFTEAFF
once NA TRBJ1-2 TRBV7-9 TGTGCCAGCAGCTCGAATTCCGGGAAGCGGGGCTACACCTTC CASSSNSGKRGYTF
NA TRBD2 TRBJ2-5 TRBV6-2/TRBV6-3 TGTGCCAGCAGTTACCCTAGCGGGGGCGGGGAGACCCAGTACTTC CASSYPSGGGETQYF
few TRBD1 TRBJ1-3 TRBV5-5 TGTGCCAGCAGCTTGGAGGGACAGTCGTACACCATATATTTT CASSLEGQSYTIYF
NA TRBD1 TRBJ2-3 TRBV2 TGTGCCAGCAGGGGACAGGGCACAGATACGCAGTATTTT CASRGQGTDTQYF
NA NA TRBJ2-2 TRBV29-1 TGCAGCGTTGAAGGGCAGTACACCGGGGAGCTGTTTTTT CSVEGQYTGELFF
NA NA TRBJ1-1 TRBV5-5 TGTGCCAGCAGCTTGTCATCCCTCTACACTGAAGCTTTCTTT CASSLSSLYTEAFF
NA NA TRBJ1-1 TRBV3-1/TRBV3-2 TGTGCCAGCAGCCAACAACAGGGTCGTAACACTGAAGCTTTCTTT CASSQQQGRNTEAFF
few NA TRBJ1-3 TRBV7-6 TGTGCCAGCAGCTTAGCTCCGGACAACGAGGGGCTGGGAAACACCATATATTTT CASSLAPDNEGLGNTIYF
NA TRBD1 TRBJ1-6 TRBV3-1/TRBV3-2 TGTGCCAGCAGCCAAGAGCTGGGACAGTATAATTCACCCCTCCACTTT CASSQELGQYNSPLHF
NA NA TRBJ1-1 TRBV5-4 TGTGCCAGCAGCTTTCTGGGAAGAAACACTGAAGCTTTCTTT CASSFLGRNTEAFF
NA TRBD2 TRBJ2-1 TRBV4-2 TGTGCCAGCAGCCCCGATGCGGGAGTGGGATATGAGCAGTTCTTC CASSPDAGVGYEQFF
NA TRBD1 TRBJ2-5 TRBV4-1 TGCGCCAGCAGCCGAGGGACAGGGGGCGGGGAGACCCAGTACTTC CASSRGTGGGETQYF
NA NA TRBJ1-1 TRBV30 TGTGCCTGGAGTGAGGGACTTCTGAACACTGAAGCTTTCTTT CAWSEGLLNTEAFF
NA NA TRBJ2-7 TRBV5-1 TGCGCCAGCAGCACATCCGGGACCCACTACGAGCAGTACTTC CASSTSGTHYEQYF
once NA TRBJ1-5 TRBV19 TGTGCCAGTAGTCCTGACGGGATTTATCAGCCCCAGCATTTT CASSPDGIYQPQHF
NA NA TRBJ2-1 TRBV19 TGTGCCAGCTCAGTTGGCTCCTACAATGAGCAGTTCTTC CASSVGSYNEQFF
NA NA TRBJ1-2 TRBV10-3 TGTGCCATCAGTGACGGTACAAGTGCCAACTATGGCTACACCTTC CAISDGTSANYGYTF
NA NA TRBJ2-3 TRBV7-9 TGTGCCAGCAGCTCAACGTGGCCAGATACGCAGTATTTT CASSSTWPDTQYF
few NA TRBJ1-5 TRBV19 TGTGCCAGTAGTATTACTGAGGTCCAGCCCCAGCATTTT CASSITEVQPQHF
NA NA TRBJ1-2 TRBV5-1 TGCGCCAGCAGCTCGATGGCCGGGGGCTTGGGCTACACCTTC CASSSMAGGLGYTF
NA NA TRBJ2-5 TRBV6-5 TGTGCCAGCAGTTATAGGGAGACCCAGTACTTC CASSYRETQYF
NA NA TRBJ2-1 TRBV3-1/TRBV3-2 TGTGCCAGCAGCCACGGGGGTGAGCAGTTCTTC CASSHGGEQFF
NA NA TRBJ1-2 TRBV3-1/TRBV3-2 TGTGCCAGCAGCCAGAGTCGTCAGGGGATGTTAGCTAACTATGGCTACACCTTC CASSQSRQGMLANYGYTF
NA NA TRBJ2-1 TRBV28 TGTGCCAGCAATTCCCCCATTGGTGGGGGCTACAATGAGCAGTTCTTC CASNSPIGGGYNEQFF
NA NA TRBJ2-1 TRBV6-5 TGTGCCAGCAGCCTCGACAGGAGTCCTTGGAATGAGCAGTTCTTC CASSLDRSPWNEQFF
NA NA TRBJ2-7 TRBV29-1 TGCAGCGTCATTCGGGACAACTCCTACGAGCAGTACTTC CSVIRDNSYEQYF
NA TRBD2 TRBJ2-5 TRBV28 TGTGCCACCCTCCGGGCGGGAGGGATTAGAGAGACCCAGTACTTC CATLRAGGIRETQYF
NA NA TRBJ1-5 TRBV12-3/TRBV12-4 TGTGCCAGCAGTTTAAGGGGTAAGCAGCCCCAGCATTTT CASSLRGKQPQHF
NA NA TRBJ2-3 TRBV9 TGTGCCAGCAGCGTAGCAGGACTGCCCACAGATACGCAGTATTTT CASSVAGLPTDTQYF
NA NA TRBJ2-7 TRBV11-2 TGTGCCAGCAGCCTGTGGACGGGGCATGACGAGCAGTACTTC CASSLWTGHDEQYF
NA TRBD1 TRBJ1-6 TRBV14 TGTGCCAGCAGCCAAGAGGGACAGCCCCACCTGTCACCCCTCCACTTT CASSQEGQPHLSPLHF
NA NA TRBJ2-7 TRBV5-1 TGCGCCAGCAAACTCGATAACCACGAGCAGTACTTC CASKLDNHEQYF
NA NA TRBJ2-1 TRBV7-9 TGTGCCAGCAGCCCCTCCGGAAGTGGTCCCGGGGGTGAGCAGTTCTTC CASSPSGSGPGGEQFF
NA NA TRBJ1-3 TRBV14 TGTGCCAGCAGCCCCCGGTCCGTAACCCTCTCTGGAAACACCATATATTTT CASSPRSVTLSGNTIYF
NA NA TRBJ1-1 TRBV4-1 TGCGCCAGCAGCCAAGAGAGGGGGAACACTGAAGCTTTCTTT CASSQERGNTEAFF
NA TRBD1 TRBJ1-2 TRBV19 TGTGCCAGTAGGGCCCAGGGGGCGAGATATGGCTACACCTTC CASRAQGARYGYTF
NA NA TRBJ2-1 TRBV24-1 TGTGCCACCAGTGAGTCTGGCTACAATGAGCAGTTCTTC CATSESGYNEQFF
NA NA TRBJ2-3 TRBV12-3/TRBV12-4 TGTGCCAGCAGTTTATCCCCAGATACGCAGTATTTT CASSLSPDTQYF
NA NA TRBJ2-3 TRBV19 TGTGCCAGTAGTATAGGTAGCGGTAGCACAGATACGCAGTATTTT CASSIGSGSTDTQYF
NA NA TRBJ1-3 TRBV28 TGTGCCAGCAGTTTAGGAAGAGGAACTGGAAACACCATATATTTT CASSLGRGTGNTIYF
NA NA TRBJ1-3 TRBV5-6 TGTGCCAGCAGCTTGTTTCGGAGGGTGACTGGAAACACCATATATTTT CASSLFRRVTGNTIYF
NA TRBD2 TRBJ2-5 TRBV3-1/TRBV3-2 TGTGCCAGCAGCCAGGAGACTAGCGGGGGGGATAAGACCCAGTACTTC CASSQETSGGDKTQYF
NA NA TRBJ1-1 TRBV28 TGTGCCAGCAGATCGACACTAAGGGCAGCTTTCTTT CASRSTLRAAFF